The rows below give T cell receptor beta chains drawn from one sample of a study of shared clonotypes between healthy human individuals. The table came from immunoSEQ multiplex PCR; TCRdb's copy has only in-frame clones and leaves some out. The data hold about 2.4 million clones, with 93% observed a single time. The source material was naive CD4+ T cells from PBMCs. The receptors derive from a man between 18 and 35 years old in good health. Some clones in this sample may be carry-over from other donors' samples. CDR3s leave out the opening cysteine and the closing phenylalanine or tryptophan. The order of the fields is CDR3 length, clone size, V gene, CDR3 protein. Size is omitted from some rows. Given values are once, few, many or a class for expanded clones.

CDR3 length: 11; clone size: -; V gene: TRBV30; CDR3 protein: AWGPELGSEQY
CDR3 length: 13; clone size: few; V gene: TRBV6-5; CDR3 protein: ASRAGGPYNQPQH
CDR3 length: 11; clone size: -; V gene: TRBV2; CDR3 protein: ASSPEVQNIQY
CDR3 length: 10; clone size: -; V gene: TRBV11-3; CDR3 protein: ASSPVPGELF
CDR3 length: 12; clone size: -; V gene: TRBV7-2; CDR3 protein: ASSSGQGSETQY
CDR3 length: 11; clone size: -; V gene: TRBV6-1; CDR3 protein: ASTGQGDYGYT
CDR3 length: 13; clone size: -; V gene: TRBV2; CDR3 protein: ASSPRTANTGELF
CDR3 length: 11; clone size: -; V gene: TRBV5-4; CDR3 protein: ASSLDRNSPLH
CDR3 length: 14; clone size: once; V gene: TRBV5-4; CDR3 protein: ASSFPGTSGSYEQY
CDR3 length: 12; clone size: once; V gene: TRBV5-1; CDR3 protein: ASSLGAAGGEQY
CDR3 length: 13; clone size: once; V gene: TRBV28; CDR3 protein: ASSSPTGKNTEAF
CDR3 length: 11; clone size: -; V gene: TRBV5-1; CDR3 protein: ASSSGNTGELF
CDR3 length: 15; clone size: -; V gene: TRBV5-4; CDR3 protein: ASSSGTSGSIWETQY
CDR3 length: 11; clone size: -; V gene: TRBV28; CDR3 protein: ASNMASNEKLF
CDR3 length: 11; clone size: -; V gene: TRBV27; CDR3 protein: ASSFIFQETQY
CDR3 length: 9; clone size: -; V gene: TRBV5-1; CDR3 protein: ASSSDGEQY
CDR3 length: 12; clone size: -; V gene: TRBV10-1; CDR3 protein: ASSPGTSAYEQY
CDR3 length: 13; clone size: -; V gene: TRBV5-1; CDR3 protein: ASSYWTGVSYEQY
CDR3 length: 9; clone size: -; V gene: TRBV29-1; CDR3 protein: SVASDYEQY
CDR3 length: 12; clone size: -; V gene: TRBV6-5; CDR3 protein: ASSYSGGANEQY
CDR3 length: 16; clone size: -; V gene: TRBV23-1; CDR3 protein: ASSQSRQESYSNQPQH
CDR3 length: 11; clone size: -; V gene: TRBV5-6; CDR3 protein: ASSLEYRGTQY
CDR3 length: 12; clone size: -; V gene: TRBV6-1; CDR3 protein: ASSEVGQVGGYT